This TCR beta chain was sequenced for a study of T-cell memory formation after mild COVID-19. Employing constant-segment primers, 5'RACE generated TCR alpha and TCR beta cDNA libraries bearing sample barcodes and UMIs. TCRdb re-derived calls from the 5' RACE reads in MiXCR, one entry per CDR3 protein. The sample yields about 310,000 distinct CDR3 sequences, 15% to 20% seen once. This clonotype was seen a few times. Sequenced input: PBMCs or a T cell subset sorted from them (not recorded which). The clonotype was recovered from a young man who had mild COVID-19 (a few samples of this study predate the infection). Cell type and time point are not known.

The CDR3 DNA is TGTGCCAGCAGTGGGATAAGGGAGCAGTTCTTC. Its protein is CASSGIREQFF. The V gene is TRBV28, the J gene TRBJ2-1; D is ambiguous. The length of the CDR3 is 11 residues. Germline CDR1 and CDR2: MDHEN and SYDVKM. V was trimmed by 5 bases and J by 10 bases, leaving 9 bases between them.